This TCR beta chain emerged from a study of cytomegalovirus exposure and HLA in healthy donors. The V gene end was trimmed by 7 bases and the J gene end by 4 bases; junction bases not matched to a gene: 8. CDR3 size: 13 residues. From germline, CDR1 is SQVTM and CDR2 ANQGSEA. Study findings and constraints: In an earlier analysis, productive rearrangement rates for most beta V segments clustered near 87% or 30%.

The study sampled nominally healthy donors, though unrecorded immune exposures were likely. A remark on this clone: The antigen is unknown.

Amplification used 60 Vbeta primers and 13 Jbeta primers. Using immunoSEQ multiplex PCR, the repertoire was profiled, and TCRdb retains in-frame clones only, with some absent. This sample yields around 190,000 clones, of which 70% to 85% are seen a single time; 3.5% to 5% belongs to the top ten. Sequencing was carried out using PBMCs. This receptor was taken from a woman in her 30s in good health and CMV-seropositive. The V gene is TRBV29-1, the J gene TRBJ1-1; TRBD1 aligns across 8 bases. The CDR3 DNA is TGCAGCGCCGCAGGGGGCGCGGCCACTGAAGCTTTCTTT. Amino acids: CSAAGGAATEAFF.